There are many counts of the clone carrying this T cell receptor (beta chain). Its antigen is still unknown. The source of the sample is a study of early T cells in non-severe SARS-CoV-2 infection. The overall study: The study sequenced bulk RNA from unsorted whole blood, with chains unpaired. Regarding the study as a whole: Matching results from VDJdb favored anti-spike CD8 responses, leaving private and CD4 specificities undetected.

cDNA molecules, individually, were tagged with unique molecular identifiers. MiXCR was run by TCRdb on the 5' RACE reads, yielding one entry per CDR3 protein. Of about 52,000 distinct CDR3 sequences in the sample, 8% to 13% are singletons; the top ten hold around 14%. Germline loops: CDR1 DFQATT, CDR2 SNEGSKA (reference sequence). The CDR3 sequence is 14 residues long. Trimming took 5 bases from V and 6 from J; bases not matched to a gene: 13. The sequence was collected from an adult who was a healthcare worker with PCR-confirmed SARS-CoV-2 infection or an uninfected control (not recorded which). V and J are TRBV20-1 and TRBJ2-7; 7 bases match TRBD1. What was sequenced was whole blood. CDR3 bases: TGCAGTGCTCAGAACAGGGGCCGTCAATCCGAGCAGTACTTC. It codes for CSAQNRGRQSEQYF.